This T cell receptor beta chain emerged from a study of neoadjuvant anti-PD-1 for oral cavity cancer. Study-level information: Around day 43, patients without progression received a fourth nivolumab dose before surgery.

Described time point: after neoadjuvant nivolumab, at surgical resection. These oral cavity squamous cell carcinomas were HPV-negative and locally advanced. Six replicates per PBMC sample, mostly from about 500 ng of genomic DNA. The assay was immunoSEQ multiplex PCR, and TCRdb's table has in-frame clones only and misses some. The sample includes about 14,000 clones, about three quarters of them seen just once. V was pared by 5 bases and J by 8 bases, with 25 bases between. Germline values: CDR1 MNHEY, CDR2 SMNVEV (reference sequence). This CDR3 contains 17 residues. This sequence joins TRBV27 and TRBJ2-1; unclear D gene. Sequenced material: PBMCs, taken after nivolumab (anti-PD-1) treatment. The TCR originated in a person aged 40 to 85 with oral cavity squamous cell carcinoma. Here the CDR3 reads CASSGDMGNIRSDEQFF. The CDR3, as DNA: TGTGCCAGCAGTGGGGATATGGGGAATATCCGGTCCGATGAGCAGTTCTTC.